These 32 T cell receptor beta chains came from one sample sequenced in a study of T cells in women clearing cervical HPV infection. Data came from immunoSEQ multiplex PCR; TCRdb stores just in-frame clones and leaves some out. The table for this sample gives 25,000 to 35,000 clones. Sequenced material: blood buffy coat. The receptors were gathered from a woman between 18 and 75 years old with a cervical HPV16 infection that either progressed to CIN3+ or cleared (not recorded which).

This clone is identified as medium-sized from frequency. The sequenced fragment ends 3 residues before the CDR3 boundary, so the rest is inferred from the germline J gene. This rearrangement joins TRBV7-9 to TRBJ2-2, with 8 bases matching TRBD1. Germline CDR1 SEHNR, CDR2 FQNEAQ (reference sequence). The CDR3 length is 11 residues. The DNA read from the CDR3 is TGTGCCAGCAGCGCCGGACAGGGG. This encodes CASSAGQG. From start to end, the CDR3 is CASSAGQGLFF.

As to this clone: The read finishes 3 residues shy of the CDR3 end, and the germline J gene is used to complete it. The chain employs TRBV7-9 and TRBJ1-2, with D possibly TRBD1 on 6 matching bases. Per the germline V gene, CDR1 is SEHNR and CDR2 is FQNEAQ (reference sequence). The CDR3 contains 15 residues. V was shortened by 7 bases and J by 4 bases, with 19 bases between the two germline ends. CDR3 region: CASNLNRDESYGYTF. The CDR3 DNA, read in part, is TGTGCCAGCAACCTAAACAGGGACGAATCCTATGGC. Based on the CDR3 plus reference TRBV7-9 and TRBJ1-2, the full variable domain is DTGVSQNPRHKITKRGQNVTFRCDPISEHNRLYWYRQTLGQGPEFLTYFQNEAQLEKSRLLSDRFSAERPKGSFSTLEIQRTEQGDSAMYLCASNLNRDESYGYTFGSGTRLTVV.

CDR3 DNA, as far as it was read: TGTGCCAGCAGCGTAGCGGGGGGAGGTTCACCC. Encoded protein: CASSVAGGGSP. From start to end, the CDR3 is CASSVAGGGSPLHF. The chain employs TRBV9 and TRBJ1-6; tentatively, D is TRBD1 (5 bases). The missing CDR3 end, 3 residues past where the read stops, is filled in from the germline J gene. Germline V gene data show CDR1 as SGDLS and CDR2 as YYNGEE. Trimming pared 0 bases from V and 9 bases from J, leaving 10 bases between. CDR3 length: 14 residues. Full variable domain (outside the CDR3, taken from reference TRBV9 and TRBJ1-6): DSGVTQTPKHLITATGQRVTLRCSPRSGDLSVYWYQQSLDQGLQFLIQYYNGEERAKGNILERFSAQQFPDLHSELNLSSLELGDSALYFCASSVAGGGSPLHFGNGTRLTVT.

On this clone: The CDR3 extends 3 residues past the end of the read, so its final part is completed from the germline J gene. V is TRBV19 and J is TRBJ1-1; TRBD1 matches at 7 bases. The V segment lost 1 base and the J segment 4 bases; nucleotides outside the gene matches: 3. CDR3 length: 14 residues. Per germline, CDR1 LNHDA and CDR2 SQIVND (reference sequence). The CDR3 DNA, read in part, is TGTGCCAGTAGTATAGTGGCAGGGGGCACTGAA. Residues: CASSIVAGGTE. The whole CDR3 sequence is CASSIVAGGTEAFF.

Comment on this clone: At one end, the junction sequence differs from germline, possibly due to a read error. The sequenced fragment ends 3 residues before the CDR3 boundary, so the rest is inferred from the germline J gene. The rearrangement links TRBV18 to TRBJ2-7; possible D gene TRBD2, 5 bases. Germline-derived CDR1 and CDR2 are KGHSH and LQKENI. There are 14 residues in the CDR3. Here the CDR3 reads CACSTAALGYEQYF. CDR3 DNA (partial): TGTGCCTGCTCAACAGCGGCACTGGGCTACGAG.

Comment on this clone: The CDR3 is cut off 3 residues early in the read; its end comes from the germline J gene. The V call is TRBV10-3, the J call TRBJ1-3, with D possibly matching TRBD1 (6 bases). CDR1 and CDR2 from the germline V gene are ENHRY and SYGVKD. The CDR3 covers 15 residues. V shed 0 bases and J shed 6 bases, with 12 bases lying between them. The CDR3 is CAISESAGAANTIYF. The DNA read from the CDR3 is TGTGCCATCAGTGAGTCCGCGGGGGCTGCAAACACC.

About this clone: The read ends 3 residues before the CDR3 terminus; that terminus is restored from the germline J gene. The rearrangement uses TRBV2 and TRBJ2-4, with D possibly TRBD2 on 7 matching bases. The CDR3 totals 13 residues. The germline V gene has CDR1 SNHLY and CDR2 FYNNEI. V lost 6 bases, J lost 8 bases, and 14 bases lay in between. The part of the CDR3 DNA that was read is TGTGCCAGCAGGGGGGGGCAGGGAGACATT. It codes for CASRGGQGDI. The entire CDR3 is CASRGGQGDIQYF.

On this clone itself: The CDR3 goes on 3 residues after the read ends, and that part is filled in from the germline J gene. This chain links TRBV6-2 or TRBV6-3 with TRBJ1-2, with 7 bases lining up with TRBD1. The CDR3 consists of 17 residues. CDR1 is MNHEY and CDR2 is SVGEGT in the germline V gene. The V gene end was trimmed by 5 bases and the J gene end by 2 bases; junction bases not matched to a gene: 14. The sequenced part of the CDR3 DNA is TGTGCCAGCAGTCCCCTCTATACCGGGACAGTAAACTATGGC. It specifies CASSPLYTGTVNYG. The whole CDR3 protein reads CASSPLYTGTVNYGYTF.

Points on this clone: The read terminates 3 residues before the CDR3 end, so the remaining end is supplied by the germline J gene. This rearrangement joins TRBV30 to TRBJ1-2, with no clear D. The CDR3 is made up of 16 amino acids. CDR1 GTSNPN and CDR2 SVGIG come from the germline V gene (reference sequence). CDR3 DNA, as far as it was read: TGTGCCTGGAGTCGCGGGTTGGCGGGAAACACAGATACC. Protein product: CAWSRGLAGNTDT. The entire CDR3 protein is CAWSRGLAGNTDTYTF.

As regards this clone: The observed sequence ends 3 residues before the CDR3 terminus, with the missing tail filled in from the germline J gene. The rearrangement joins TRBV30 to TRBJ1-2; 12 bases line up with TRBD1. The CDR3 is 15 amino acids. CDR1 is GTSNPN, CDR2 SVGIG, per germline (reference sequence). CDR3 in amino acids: CAWQAPGTGGYDYTF. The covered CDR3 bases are TGTGCCTGGCAGGCCCCCGGGACAGGGGGCTACGAC.

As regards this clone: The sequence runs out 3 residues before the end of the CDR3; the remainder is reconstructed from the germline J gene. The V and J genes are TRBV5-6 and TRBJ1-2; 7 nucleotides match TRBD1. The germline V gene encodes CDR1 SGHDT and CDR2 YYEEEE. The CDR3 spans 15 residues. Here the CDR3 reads CASSLFDRVTNDYTF. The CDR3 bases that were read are TGTGCCAGCAGCTTGTTTGACAGGGTGACCAACGAC. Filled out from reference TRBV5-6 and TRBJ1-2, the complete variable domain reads DAGVTQSPTHLIKTRGQQVTLRCSPKSGHDTVSWYQQALGQGPQFIFQYYEEEERQRGNFPDRFSGHQFPNYSSELNVNALLLGDSALYLCASSLFDRVTNDYTFGSGTRLTVV.

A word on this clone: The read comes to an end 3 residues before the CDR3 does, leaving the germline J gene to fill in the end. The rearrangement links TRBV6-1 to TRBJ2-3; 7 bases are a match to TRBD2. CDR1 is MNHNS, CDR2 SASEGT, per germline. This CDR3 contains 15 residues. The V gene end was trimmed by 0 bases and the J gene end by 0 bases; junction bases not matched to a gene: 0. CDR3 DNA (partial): TGTGCCAGCAGTGAAGCTAGCGGGAGCACAGATACG. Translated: CASSEASGSTDT. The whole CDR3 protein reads CASSEASGSTDTQYF.

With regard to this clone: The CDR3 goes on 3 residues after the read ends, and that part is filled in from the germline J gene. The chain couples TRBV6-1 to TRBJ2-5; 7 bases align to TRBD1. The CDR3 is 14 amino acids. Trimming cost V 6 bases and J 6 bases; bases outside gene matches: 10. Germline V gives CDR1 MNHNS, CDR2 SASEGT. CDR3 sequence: CASSEQGNNQTQYF. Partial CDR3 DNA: TGTGCCAGCAGCGAACAGGGGAACAATCAGACC.

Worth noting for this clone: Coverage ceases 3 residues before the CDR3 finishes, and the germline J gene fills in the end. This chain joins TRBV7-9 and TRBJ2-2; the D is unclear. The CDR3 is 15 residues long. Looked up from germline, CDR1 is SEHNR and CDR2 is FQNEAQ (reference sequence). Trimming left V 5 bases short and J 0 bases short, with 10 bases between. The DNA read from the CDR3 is TGTGCCAGCAGCCCGGGTTCTCCGAACACCGGGGAG. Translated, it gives CASSPGSPNTGE. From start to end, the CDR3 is CASSPGSPNTGELFF.

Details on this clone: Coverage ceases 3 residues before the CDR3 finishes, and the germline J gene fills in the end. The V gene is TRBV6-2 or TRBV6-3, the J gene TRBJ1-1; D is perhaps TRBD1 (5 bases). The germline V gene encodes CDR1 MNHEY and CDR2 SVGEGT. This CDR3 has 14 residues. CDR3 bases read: TGTGCCAGCAGTTACTCGAGTATCGGGGGAGAA. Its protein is CASSYSSIGGE. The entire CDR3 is CASSYSSIGGEAFF.

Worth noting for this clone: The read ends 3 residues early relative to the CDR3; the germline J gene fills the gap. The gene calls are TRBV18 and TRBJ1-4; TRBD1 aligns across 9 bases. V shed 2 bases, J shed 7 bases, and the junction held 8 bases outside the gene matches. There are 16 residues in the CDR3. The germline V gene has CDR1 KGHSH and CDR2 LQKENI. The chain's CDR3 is CASSPRPGQGAEKLFF. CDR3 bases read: TGTGCCAGCTCACCAAGGCCGGGACAGGGTGCTGAAAAA.

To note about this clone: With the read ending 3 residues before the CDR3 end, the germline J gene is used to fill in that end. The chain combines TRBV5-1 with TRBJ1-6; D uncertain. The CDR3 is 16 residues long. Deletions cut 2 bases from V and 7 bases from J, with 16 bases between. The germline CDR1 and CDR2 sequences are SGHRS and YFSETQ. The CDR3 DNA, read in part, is TGCGCCAGCAGCTTTGCTGCGGGCCTAGGGAATTCACCC. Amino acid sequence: CASSFAAGLGNSP. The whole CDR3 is CASSFAAGLGNSPLHF.

CDR3 DNA, as far as it was read: TGTGCCAGTAGTATATCCCCGGGGAACGGTAATTCACCC. It yields the protein CASSISPGNGNSP. The full-length CDR3 reads as CASSISPGNGNSPLHF. This chain uses TRBV19 with TRBJ1-6; D remains unclear. The sequenced fragment ends 3 residues before the CDR3 boundary, so the rest is inferred from the germline J gene. The germline V gene encodes CDR1 LNHDA and CDR2 SQIVND (reference sequence). V dropped 2 bases and J dropped 6 bases, with 14 bases sitting between them. The CDR3 has 16 residues.

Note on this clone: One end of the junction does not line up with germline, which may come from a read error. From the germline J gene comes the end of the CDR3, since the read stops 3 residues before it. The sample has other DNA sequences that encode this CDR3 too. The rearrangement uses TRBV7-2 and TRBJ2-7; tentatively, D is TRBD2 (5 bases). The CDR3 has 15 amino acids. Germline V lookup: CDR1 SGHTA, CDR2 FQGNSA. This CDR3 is CASSLAPGLSYEQYF. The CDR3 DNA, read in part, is TGTGCTAGCAGCTTAGCGCCAGGTTTATCCTACGAG.

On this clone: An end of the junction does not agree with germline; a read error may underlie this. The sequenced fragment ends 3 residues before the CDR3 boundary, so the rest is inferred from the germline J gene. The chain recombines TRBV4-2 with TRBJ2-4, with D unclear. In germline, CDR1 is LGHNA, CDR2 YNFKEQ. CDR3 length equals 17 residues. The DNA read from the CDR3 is TGCGCCAGCAGCCAAGATGATAGATCCCTAGCCAAAAACATT. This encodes CASSQDDRSLAKNI. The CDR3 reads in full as CASSQDDRSLAKNIQYF.

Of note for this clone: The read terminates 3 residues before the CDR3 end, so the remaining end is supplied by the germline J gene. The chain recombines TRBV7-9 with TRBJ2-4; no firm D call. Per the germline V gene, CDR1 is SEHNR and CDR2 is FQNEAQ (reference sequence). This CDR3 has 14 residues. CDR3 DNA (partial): TGTGCCAGCAGCTTAGCCCGGTTAGAAGATGGT. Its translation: CASSLARLEDG. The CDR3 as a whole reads CASSLARLEDGQYF. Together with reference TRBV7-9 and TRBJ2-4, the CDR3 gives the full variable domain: DTGVSQNPRHKITKRGQNVTFRCDPISEHNRLYWYRQTLGQGPEFLTYFQNEAQLEKSRLLSDRFSAERPKGSFSTLEIQRTEQGDSAMYLCASSLARLEDGQYFGAGTRLSVL.

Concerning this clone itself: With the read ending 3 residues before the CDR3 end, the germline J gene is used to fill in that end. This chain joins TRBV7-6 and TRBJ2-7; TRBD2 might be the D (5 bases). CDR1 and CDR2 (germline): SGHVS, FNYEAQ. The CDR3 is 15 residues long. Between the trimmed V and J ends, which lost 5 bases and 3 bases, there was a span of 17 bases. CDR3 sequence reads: CASSVDPSGGYEQYF. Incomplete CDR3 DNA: TGTGCCAGCAGCGTAGACCCGAGCGGTGGCTACGAG.

The CDR3 DNA, read in part, is TGTGCCAGCATCAAGCTTAGCGGAGATCCCTACGAG. This codes for CASIKLSGDPYE. The CDR3, in full, reads CASIKLSGDPYEQYF. The V gene is TRBV7-9, the J gene TRBJ2-7, with D perhaps matching TRBD2 (6 bases). The read stops 3 residues short of the end of the CDR3; the missing end is completed from the germline J gene. The CDR3 loop spans 15 amino acids. Trimming left V 7 bases short and J 2 bases short, with 18 bases between. CDR1 SEHNR and CDR2 FQNEAQ come from the germline V gene (reference sequence).

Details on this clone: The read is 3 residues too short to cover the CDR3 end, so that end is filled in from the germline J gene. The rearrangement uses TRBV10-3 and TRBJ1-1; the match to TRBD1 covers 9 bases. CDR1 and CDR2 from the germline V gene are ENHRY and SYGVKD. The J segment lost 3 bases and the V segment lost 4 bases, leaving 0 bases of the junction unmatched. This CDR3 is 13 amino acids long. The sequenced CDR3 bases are TGTGCCATCAGTGGACAGGGGGACACTGAA. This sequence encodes CAISGQGDTE. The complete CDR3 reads CAISGQGDTEAFF.

The sequenced part of the CDR3 DNA is TGTGCCAGCAGCGTATATTCCTACGAG. Its translation: CASSVYSYE. Given in full, the CDR3 is CASSVYSYEQYF. This chain connects TRBV5-6 to TRBJ2-7; D unresolved. The observed sequence ends 3 residues before the CDR3 terminus, with the missing tail filled in from the germline J gene. Germline V CDR1 and CDR2: SGHDT, YYEEEE. Trimming pared 4 bases from V and 1 base from J, leaving 6 bases between. The CDR3 runs 12 residues.

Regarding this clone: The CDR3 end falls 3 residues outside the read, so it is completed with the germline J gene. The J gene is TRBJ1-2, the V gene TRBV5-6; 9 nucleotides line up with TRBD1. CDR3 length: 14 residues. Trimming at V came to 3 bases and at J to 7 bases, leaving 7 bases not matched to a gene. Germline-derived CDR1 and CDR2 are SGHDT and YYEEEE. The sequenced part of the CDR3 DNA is TGTGCCAGCAGCTACAGGGGGCTCGTTAGTGGC. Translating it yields CASSYRGLVSG. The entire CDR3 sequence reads CASSYRGLVSGYTF. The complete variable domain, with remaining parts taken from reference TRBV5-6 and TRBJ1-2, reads DAGVTQSPTHLIKTRGQQVTLRCSPKSGHDTVSWYQQALGQGPQFIFQYYEEEERQRGNFPDRFSGHQFPNYSSELNVNALLLGDSALYLCASSYRGLVSGYTFGSGTRLTVV.

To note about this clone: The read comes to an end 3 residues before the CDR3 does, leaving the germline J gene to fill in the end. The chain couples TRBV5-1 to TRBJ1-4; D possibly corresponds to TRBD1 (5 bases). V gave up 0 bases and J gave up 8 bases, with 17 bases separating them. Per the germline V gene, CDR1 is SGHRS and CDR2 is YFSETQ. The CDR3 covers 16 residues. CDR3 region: CASSLVGAADKEKLFF. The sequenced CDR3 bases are TGCGCCAGCAGCTTGGTTGGGGCAGCAGATAAGGAAAAA.

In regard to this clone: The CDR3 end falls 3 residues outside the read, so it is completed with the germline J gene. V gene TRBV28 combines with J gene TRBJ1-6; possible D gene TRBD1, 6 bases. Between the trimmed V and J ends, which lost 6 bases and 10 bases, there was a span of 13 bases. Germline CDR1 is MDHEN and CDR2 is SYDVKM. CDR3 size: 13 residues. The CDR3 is CASSSAQGSPLHF. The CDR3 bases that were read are TGTGCCAGCAGCTCGGCACAGGGCTCACCC.

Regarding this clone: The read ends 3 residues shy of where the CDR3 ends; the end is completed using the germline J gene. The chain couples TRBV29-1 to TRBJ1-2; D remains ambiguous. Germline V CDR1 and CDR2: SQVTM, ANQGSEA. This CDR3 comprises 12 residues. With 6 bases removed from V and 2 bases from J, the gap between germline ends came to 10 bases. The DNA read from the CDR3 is TGCAGCGTCCCCACCGGGAACTATGGC. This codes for CSVPTGNYG. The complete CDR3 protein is CSVPTGNYGYTF.

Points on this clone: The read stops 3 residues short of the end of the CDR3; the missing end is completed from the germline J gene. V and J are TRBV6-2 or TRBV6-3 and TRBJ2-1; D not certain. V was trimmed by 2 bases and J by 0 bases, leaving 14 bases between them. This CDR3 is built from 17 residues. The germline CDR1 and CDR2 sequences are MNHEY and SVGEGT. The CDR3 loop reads CASSYAKAVSSYNEQFF. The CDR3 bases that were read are TGTGCCAGCAGTTACGCGAAGGCGGTTAGCTCCTACAATGAG.

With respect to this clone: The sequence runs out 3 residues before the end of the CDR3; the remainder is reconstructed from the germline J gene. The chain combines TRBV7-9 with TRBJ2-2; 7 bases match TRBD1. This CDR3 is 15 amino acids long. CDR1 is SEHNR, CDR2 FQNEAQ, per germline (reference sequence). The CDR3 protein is CASSITGTVNEKLFF. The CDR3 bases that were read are TGTGCCAGCAGCATAACCGGGACAGTAAATGAAAAG.

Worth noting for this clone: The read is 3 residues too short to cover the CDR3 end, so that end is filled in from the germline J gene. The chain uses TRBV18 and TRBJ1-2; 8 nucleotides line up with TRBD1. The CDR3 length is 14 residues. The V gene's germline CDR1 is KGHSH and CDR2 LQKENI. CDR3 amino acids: CASSPGTGVYDYTF. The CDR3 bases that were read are TGTGCCAGCTCACCCGGGACAGGTGTCTACGAC. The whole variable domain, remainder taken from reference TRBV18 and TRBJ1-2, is NAGVMQNPRHLVRRRGQEARLRCSPMKGHSHVYWYRQLPEEGLKFMVYLQKENIIDESGMPKERFSAEFPKEGPSILRIQQVVRGDSAAYFCASSPGTGVYDYTFGSGTRLTVV.